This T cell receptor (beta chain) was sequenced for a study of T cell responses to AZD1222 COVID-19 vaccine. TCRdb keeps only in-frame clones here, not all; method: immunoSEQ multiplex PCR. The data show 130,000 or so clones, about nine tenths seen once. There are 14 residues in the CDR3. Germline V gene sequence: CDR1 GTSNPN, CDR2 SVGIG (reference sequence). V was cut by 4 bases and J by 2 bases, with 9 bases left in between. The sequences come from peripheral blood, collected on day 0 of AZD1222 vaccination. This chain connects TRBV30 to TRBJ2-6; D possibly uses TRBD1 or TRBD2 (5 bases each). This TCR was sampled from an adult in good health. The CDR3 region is CAWMGVAGANVLTF. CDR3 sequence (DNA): TGTGCCTGGATGGGGGTGGCTGGGGCCAACGTCCTGACTTTC. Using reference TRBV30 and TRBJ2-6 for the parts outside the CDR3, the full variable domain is SQTIHQWPATLVQPVGSPLSLECTVEGTSNPNLYWYRQAAGRGLQLLFYSVGIGQISSEVPQNLSASRPQDRQFILSSKKLLLSDSGFYLCAWMGVAGANVLTFGAGSRLTVL.